Presented here are 23 T cell receptor beta chains from one specimen sequenced in a study of T cell repertoires in cytomegalovirus infection. These receptors' antigens are unknown. In TCRdb, the reads were re-called with MiXCR into one record per CDR3 protein. The sample includes 650,000 to 900,000 distinct CDR3 sequences, roughly 29% of them seen just once. The sample was cultured CD8+ T cells from PBMCs, taken from culture after CMV antigen stimulation. The receptors here all came from a human donor in good health (CMV status not recorded). Some clones in this sample may be carry-over from other donors' samples.

The rearrangement links TRBV20-1 to TRBJ1-2; 7 nucleotides match TRBD1. This CDR3 region has 13 residues. The germline V gene encodes CDR1 DFQATT and CDR2 SNEGSKA (reference sequence). Germline trimming cut 1 base from V and 4 bases from J; bases unmatched to any gene: 3. The CDR3 DNA sequence: TGCAGTGCTAGAGGGGACAGTCTCTATGGCTACACCTTC. Protein: CSARGDSLYGYTF.

The V call is TRBV4-1, the J call TRBJ2-1; D unresolved. The CDR3 contains 16 residues. Germline-derived CDR1 and CDR2 are MGHRA and YSYEKL. The ends were cut back, 1 base at V and 0 bases at J, with 10 bases in the middle. The CDR3 DNA sequence: TGCGCCAGCAGCCAAGTTGACCTCGTCTCCTACAATGAGCAGTTCTTC. Amino acid sequence: CASSQVDLVSYNEQFF.

The chain uses TRBV29-1 and TRBJ1-3; D gene uncertain. Germline V gene lookup returns CDR1 SQVTM and CDR2 ANQGSEA. Trimming removed 3 bases at V and 0 bases at J, with 15 bases between. This CDR3 spans 16 amino acids. CDR3 DNA sequence: TGCAGCGTTGACTTCCAGGAGGATGACTCTGGAAACACCATATATTTT. Protein sequence: CSVDFQEDDSGNTIYF.

CDR3 DNA sequence: TGTGCCAGCAGTTTATCGTGGACGAACGGCTACACCTTC. Translated: CASSLSWTNGYTF. The chain has TRBV27 and TRBJ1-2; D gene uncertain. The germline gives CDR1 MNHEY, CDR2 SMNVEV (reference sequence). The CDR3 is 13 residues long. V was clipped by 0 bases and J by 8 bases, with 10 bases between them.

This clonotype was observed at least ten times. The chain uses TRBV7-2 and TRBJ1-4; 7 bases map to TRBD1. In germline, CDR1 is SGHTA, CDR2 FQGNSA. V lost 5 bases, J lost 3 bases, and 3 bases stayed unmatched. This CDR3 contains 14 residues. The DNA for the CDR3 is TGTGCCAGCAGCCAGGGGGGGGCTAATGAAAAACTGTTTTTT. It is translated as CASSQGGANEKLFF.

This chain joins TRBV13 and TRBJ1-2, with D hard to call. CDR3 size: 16 residues. The germline V gene has CDR1 PRHDT and CDR2 FYEKMQ (reference sequence). V was shortened by 0 bases and J by 1 base, with 12 bases between the two germline ends. CDR3 in amino acids: CASSLGLQVDNYGYTF. CDR3 coding DNA: TGTGCCAGCAGCTTAGGCCTCCAGGTTGATAACTATGGCTACACCTTC.

The J gene is TRBJ1-5, the V gene TRBV12-3 or TRBV12-4; D not resolved. Trimming removed 6 bases at V and 10 bases at J, with 13 bases between. CDR3 size: 12 residues. For the CDR3, the DNA is TGTGCCAGCAGCTCAATATCGCAACCCCAGCATTTT. Encoded protein: CASSSISQPQHF.

As to this clonotype: A read error may produce the germline difference seen at one junction end. This chain joins TRBV15 and TRBJ1-3, with D perhaps TRBD1 (5 bases). CDR1 is LNHNV and CDR2 is YYDKDF in the germline V gene (reference sequence). This CDR3 region has 16 residues. CDR3 coding DNA: TGTGCCACCAGCAGCCGACAGCCGGTTTTGGGAAACACCATATACTTT. Amino acids: CATSSRQPVLGNTIYF.

This clonotype has more than one count but fewer than ten. The rearrangement links TRBV27 to TRBJ2-1, with D uncertain. Trimming removed 5 bases at V and 7 bases at J, with 15 bases between. This CDR3 comprises 14 residues. CDR1 and CDR2 from the germline V gene are MNHEY and SMNVEV (reference sequence). This CDR3 is CASSLTGLENEQFF. For the CDR3, the DNA is TGTGCCAGCAGTCTTACTGGTTTGGAGAATGAGCAGTTCTTC.

The V and J genes are TRBV7-9 and TRBJ2-7; 13 bases map to TRBD2. With V trimmed by 5 bases and J by 1 base, 8 bases remained unmatched. CDR3 length: 17 residues. Germline CDR1 and CDR2: SEHNR and FQNEAQ (reference sequence). Here the CDR3 reads CASSPGTSGVMSYEQYF. The CDR3 DNA reads TGTGCCAGCAGCCCCGGGACTAGCGGGGTCATGTCCTACGAGCAGTACTTC. The whole variable domain, remainder taken from reference TRBV7-9 and TRBJ2-7, is DTGVSQNPRHKITKRGQNVTFRCDPISEHNRLYWYRQTLGQGPEFLTYFQNEAQLEKSRLLSDRFSAERPKGSFSTLEIQRTEQGDSAMYLCASSPGTSGVMSYEQYFGPGTRLTVT.

This chain connects TRBV7-9 to TRBJ2-1, with D unresolved. This CDR3 region has 10 residues. Trimming took off 3 bases at V and 8 bases at J, with 2 bases between the two ends. Germline CDR1 is SEHNR and CDR2 is FQNEAQ (reference sequence). Here the CDR3 reads CASSFHEQFF. The CDR3 DNA reads as TGTGCCAGCAGCTTTCATGAGCAGTTCTTC.

This clonotype was picked up a small number of times. This chain joins TRBV5-1 and TRBJ2-7; D might be TRBD1 or TRBD2, each matching 5 bases. Germline assignment: CDR1 SGHRS and CDR2 YFSETQ. The CDR3 is 12 amino acids. Between the trimmed V and J ends, which lost 6 bases and 2 bases, there was a span of 9 bases. CDR3 in amino acids: CASTGTPYEQYF. CDR3 nucleotide sequence: TGCGCCAGCACCGGGACCCCCTACGAGCAGTACTTC. Based on the CDR3 plus reference TRBV5-1 and TRBJ2-7, the full variable domain is KAGVTQTPRYLIKTRGQQVTLSCSPISGHRSVSWYQQTPGQGLQFLFEYFSETQRNKGNFPGRFSGRQFSNSRSEMNVSTLELGDSALYLCASTGTPYEQYFGPGTRLTVT.

The chain couples TRBV24-1 to TRBJ2-1, with 7 bases identical to TRBD2. The CDR3 loop spans 17 amino acids. V lost 3 bases, J lost 5 bases, and 12 bases stayed unmatched. CDR1 KGHDR and CDR2 SFDVKD come from the germline V gene. CDR3 coding DNA: TGTGCCACCAGTGATCGGGCTGGCGGGGGATACCACAATGAGCAGTTCTTC. Its translation: CATSDRAGGGYHNEQFF.

This clonotype appeared a few times. V is TRBV5-1 and J is TRBJ2-4; possibly TRBD2 for D (5 bases). There are 15 residues in the CDR3. Looked up from germline, CDR1 is SGHRS and CDR2 is YFSETQ. V was pared by 1 base and J by 2 bases, with 10 bases between. As DNA, the CDR3 is TGCGCCAGCAGCTTGAGGGAGTCTACCAAAAACATTCAGTACTTC. This encodes CASSLRESTKNIQYF.

V and J are TRBV11-2 and TRBJ2-7, with D possibly TRBD2 on 5 matching bases. The CDR3 has 14 residues. The V gene lost 5 bases and the J gene lost 3 bases, with 14 bases spanning the gap. Germline CDR1 reads SGHAT; CDR2 reads FQNNGV. The CDR3 spells CASSPRYGSYEQYV. Here the CDR3 DNA reads TGTGCCAGCAGCCCCCGGTATGGGAGCTACGAGCAGTACGTC.

This sequence joins TRBV9 and TRBJ1-5; perhaps TRBD1 as D (6 bases). The CDR3 is made up of 15 amino acids. Per germline, CDR1 SGDLS and CDR2 YYNGEE. V lost 3 bases, J lost 1 base, and 11 bases lay in between. The CDR3 spells CASSASGQSNQPQHF. The CDR3, as DNA: TGTGCCAGCAGCGCCTCCGGACAGAGCAATCAGCCCCAGCATTTT.

The rearrangement joins TRBV27 to TRBJ2-5; D call uncertain. The CDR3 sequence is 13 residues long. From germline, CDR1 is MNHEY and CDR2 SMNVEV (reference sequence). Trimming took 2 bases from V and 5 from J, leaving 9 bases between them. CDR3 loop: CASSLGLRETQYF. The CDR3 bases are TGTGCCAGCAGTTTAGGGCTACGGGAGACCCAGTACTTC.

The chain employs TRBV7-6 and TRBJ2-2; D gene ambiguous. V lost 8 bases, J lost 5 bases, and 18 bases lay in between. Germline CDR1 SGHVS, CDR2 FNYEAQ. This CDR3 comprises 15 residues. The CDR3 DNA sequence: TGTGCCAGCCGTCCAACGGGTCCCCTTACCGGGGAGCTGTTTTTT. It yields the protein CASRPTGPLTGELFF.

This clonotype was counted only a few times. The J gene is TRBJ2-7, the V gene TRBV7-9, with 8 bases aligning to TRBD1. CDR1 SEHNR and CDR2 FQNEAQ come from the germline V gene (reference sequence). This CDR3 is built from 15 residues. Trimming removed 5 bases from V and 2 bases from J; junction bases left unmatched: 8. The CDR3 sequence: CASSTTGERTYEQYF. DNA for the CDR3: TGTGCCAGCAGCACGACAGGGGAAAGGACCTACGAGCAGTACTTC.

The V call is TRBV15, the J call TRBJ1-1; 10 nucleotides agree with TRBD1. Trimming at V came to 3 bases and at J to 5 bases, leaving 6 bases not matched to a gene. Germline V gene data show CDR1 as LNHNV and CDR2 as YYDKDF (reference sequence). The CDR3 loop spans 15 amino acids. The CDR3 loop reads CATSSRDRGGTEAFF. The CDR3 DNA sequence: TGTGCCACCAGCAGCCGGGACAGGGGAGGAACTGAAGCTTTCTTT.

The V and J genes are TRBV19 and TRBJ1-5; a possible D gene is TRBD1 (5 bases). Per germline, CDR1 LNHDA and CDR2 SQIVND (reference sequence). The V end lost 7 bases, the J end lost 6 bases, and 13 bases lay between the germline ends. The CDR3 has 13 residues. CDR3 protein: CASKERGVQPQHF. Here the CDR3 DNA reads TGTGCCAGTAAAGAGCGGGGGGTTCAGCCCCAGCATTTT.

This clonotype was observed a handful of times. This chain joins TRBV12-3 or TRBV12-4 and TRBJ2-7; D remains unclear. V lost 3 bases to trimming and J lost 0 bases, with 6 bases between them. CDR3 length equals 13 residues. This CDR3 reads CASSLYNSYEQYF. CDR3 sequence (DNA): TGTGCCAGCAGTTTGTACAACTCCTACGAGCAGTACTTC.

This clonotype was detected ten times or more. The genes are TRBV7-9 and TRBJ2-1; 8 bases match TRBD2. Germline CDR1 SEHNR, CDR2 FQNEAQ (reference sequence). The CDR3 sequence is 16 residues long. J lost 0 bases, V lost 5 bases, and 6 bases had no gene match. The DNA of the CDR3 is TGTGCCAGCAGCCCTATTAGCGGGGCCTCCTACAATGAGCAGTTCTTC. It encodes CASSPISGASYNEQFF.